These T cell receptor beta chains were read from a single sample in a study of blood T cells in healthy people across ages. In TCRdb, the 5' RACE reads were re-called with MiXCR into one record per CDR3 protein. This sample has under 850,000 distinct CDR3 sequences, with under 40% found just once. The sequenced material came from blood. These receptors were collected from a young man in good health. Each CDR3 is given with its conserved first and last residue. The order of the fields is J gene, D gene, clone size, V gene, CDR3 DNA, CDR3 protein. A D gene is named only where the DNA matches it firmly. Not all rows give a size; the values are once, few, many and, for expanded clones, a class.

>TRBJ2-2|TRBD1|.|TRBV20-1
TGCAGTGCAGCCGGACAGGGCCCGAACACCGGGGAGCTGTTTTTT
CSAAGQGPNTGELFF
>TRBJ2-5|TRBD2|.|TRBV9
TGTGCCAGCAGCGCCACTATAGCGGGGGGGTCGAATGAGCAGTACTTC
CASSATIAGGSNEQYF
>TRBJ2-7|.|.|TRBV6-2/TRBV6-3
TGTGCCAGCAGTGTCCCCGGGACACTTCGCGAGCAGTACTTC
CASSVPGTLREQYF
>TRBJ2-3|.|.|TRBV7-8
TGTGCCAGCAGCTTAGGCTCACCGCTCACAGATACGCAGTATTTT
CASSLGSPLTDTQYF
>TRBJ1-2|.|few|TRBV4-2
TGTGCCAGCAGCCAAGAGTGGGGCGGTGGTGGCTACACCTTC
CASSQEWGGGGYTF
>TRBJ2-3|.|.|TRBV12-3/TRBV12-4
TGTGCCAGCAGCCCCGGCGATAGCTTTGCAGATACGCAGTATTTT
CASSPGDSFADTQYF
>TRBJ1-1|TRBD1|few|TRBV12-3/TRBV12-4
TGTGCCAGCAGCCTCCCACAGGGGGCTAGGGGGACTGAAGCTTTCTTT
CASSLPQGARGTEAFF
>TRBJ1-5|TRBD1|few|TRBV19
TGTGCCAGTAGTATAGATCCAGTCCCAGGGGGCAGTCAGCCCCAGCATTTT
CASSIDPVPGGSQPQHF
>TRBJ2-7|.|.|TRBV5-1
TGCGCCAGCAGCATAAAGCCCGGGGCTATCAATGAGCAGTACTTC
CASSIKPGAINEQYF
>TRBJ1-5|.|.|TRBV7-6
TGTGCCAGCAGCAACGAAGGCAGTCGCAATCAGCCCCAGCATTTT
CASSNEGSRNQPQHF
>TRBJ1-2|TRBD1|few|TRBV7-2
TGTGCCAGCAGCTTAAATAGACAGGGCCCAGGGGGCTACACCTTC
CASSLNRQGPGGYTF
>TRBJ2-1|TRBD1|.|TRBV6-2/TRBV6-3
TGTGCCAGACCGGGACAGGGAACCAATGAGCAGTTCTTC
CARPGQGTNEQFF
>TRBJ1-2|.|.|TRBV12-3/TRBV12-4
TGTGCCAGCAGTTTATATGATTATGGCTACACCTTC
CASSLYDYGYTF
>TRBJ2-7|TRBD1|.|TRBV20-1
TGCAGTGCTAGAGATTGGAGACAGGGGGTCCACGAGCAGTACTTC
CSARDWRQGVHEQYF
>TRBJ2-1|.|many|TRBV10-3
TGTGCCATCAGTGAGTCGGTCAGGGAAGCCCACAATGAGCAGTTCTTC
CAISESVREAHNEQFF
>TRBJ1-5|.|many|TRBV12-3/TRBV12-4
TGTGCCAGCAGTTTAGCTAGCGGGAATCAGCCCCAGCATTTT
CASSLASGNQPQHF
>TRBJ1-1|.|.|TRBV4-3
TGCGCCAGCAGCCTCGTTGCTGGGGACACTGAAGCTTTCTTT
CASSLVAGDTEAFF
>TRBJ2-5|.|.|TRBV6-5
TGTGCCAGTTCCCGTGCGGGGGCAGAAGAGACCCAGTACTTC
CASSRAGAEETQYF
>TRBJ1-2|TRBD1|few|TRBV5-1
TGCGCCAGAAAAGTGGCACAGGGGCTCGCCTCGTTGGGCTACACCTTC
CARKVAQGLASLGYTF
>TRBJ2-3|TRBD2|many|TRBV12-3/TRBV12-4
TGTGCCAGCAGTCCTAGACTAGCGGGTACGCAGTATTTT
CASSPRLAGTQYF
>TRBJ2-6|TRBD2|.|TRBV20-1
TGCAGTGCCATACGGGGGGGCTCTGGGGCCAACGTCCCGACTTTC
CSAIRGGSGANVPTF
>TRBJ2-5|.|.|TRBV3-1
TGTGCCAGCAGCCTCGCTTGGGGCGGCTCGGGCAATGAGCAGTACTTC
CASSLAWGGSGNEQYF
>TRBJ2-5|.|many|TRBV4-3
TGCGCCAGCAGCCAAGAACCGTTAACCCAAGGAGAGACCCAGTACTTC
CASSQEPLTQGETQYF
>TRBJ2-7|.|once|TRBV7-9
TGTGCCAGCAGCTTAAGTAACAGGTACCACGAGCAGTACTTC
CASSLSNRYHEQYF
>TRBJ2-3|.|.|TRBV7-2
TGTGCCAGCAGTCCTCGGAGGGGTGGGTCCAGCACAGATACGCAGTATTTT
CASSPRRGGSSTDTQYF
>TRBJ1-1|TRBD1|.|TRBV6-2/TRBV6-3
TGTGCCAGCAGTCGCAGAGAAGGGGGCCCACTTAGAGAAGCTTTCTTT
CASSRREGGPLREAFF
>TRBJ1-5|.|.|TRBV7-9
TGTGCCAGCAGCTTAGGCGGCAGGGAATTTCCCCAGCATTTT
CASSLGGREFPQHF
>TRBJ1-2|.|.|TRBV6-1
TGTGCCAGCAGTGCCCCTCCGGGACGGATAGCTAACTATGGCTACACCTTC
CASSAPPGRIANYGYTF
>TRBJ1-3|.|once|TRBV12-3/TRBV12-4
TGTGCCAGCAGGACTCCCATCTCTGGAAACACCATATATTTT
CASRTPISGNTIYF
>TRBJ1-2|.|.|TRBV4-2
TGTGCCAGCAGCCAAGGATCCCCAGGCGGAAGCTATGGCTACACCTTC
CASSQGSPGGSYGYTF
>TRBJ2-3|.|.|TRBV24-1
TGTGCCACCAGTGATTTGGAGAGGGCAGGGGAAGCGACAGATACGCAGTATTTT
CATSDLERAGEATDTQYF
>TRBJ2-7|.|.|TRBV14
TGTGCCAGCAGCCCTGGCAACGGCGCCTACGAGCAGTACTTC
CASSPGNGAYEQYF
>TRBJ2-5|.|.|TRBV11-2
TGTGCCAGCAGCTTCGACCCTCAAGAGACCCAGTACTTC
CASSFDPQETQYF
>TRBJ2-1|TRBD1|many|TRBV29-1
TGCAGCGTTGTGACAGGGGGCTATGAGCAGTTCTTC
CSVVTGGYEQFF
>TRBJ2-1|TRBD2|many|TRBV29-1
TGCAGCGTTGTTAGTAGCGGGGTCCACAATGAGCAGTTCTTC
CSVVSSGVHNEQFF
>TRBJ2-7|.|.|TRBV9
TGTGCCAGCAGCGCACAACAGAGCTACGAGCAGTACTTC
CASSAQQSYEQYF
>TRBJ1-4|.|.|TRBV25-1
TGTGCCAGCAGGGAACTCCGGGACAAGCCTTTAACTAATGAAAAACTGTTTTTT
CASRELRDKPLTNEKLFF
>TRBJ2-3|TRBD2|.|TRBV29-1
TGCAGCGTTGTGGCTAGCGGGAAGGGTCGTACAGATACGCAGTATTTT
CSVVASGKGRTDTQYF
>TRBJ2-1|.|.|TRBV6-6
TGTGCCAGCAGTTACTCGAGGACAGTAAATGAGCAGTTCTTC
CASSYSRTVNEQFF
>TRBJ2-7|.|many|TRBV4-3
TGCGCCAGCAGCCAAGGAAACCATAGGGGGGACAGAGTCTACGAGCAGTACTTC
CASSQGNHRGDRVYEQYF
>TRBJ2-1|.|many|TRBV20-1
TGCAGTGCCTGGGGGGTTTACAATGAGCAGTTCTTC
CSAWGVYNEQFF
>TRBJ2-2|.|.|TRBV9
TGTGCCAGCAGCGAATGGGACCGTGGGGGGGCAGTAACCGGGGAGCTGTTTTTT
CASSEWDRGGAVTGELFF
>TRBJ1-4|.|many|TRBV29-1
TGCAGCGTCCGCTTCCAGAATGAAAAACTGTTTTTT
CSVRFQNEKLFF
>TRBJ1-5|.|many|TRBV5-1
TGCGCCAGCAGCTTGGCCCCCACAGGGATGCGCAATCAGCCCCAGCATTTT
CASSLAPTGMRNQPQHF
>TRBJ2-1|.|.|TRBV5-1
TGCGCCAGCAGCTTGACAGGAGTCAATGAGCAGTTCTTC
CASSLTGVNEQFF
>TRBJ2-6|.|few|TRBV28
TGTGCCAGCAGTTCCCTCCGGGCTAAAATACCCTCTGGGGCCAACGTCCTGACTTTC
CASSSLRAKIPSGANVLTF
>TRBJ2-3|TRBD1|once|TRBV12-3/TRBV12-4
TGTGCCAGCAGTTTAACTGACAGGGTATGGGCGAGCACAAATACGCAGTATTTT
CASSLTDRVWASTNTQYF
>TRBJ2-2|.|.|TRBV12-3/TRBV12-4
TGTGCCAGCAGTTTAGGCGCGGCTAGCCTAACCGGGGAGCTGTTTTTT
CASSLGAASLTGELFF
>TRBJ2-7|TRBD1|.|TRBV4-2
TGTGCCAGCAGCCCCGCCCTAGGGGGCCCCACCTACAATGAGCAGTACTTC
CASSPALGGPTYNEQYF
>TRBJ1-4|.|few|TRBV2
TGTGCCAGCCGGGCCCAGGGTACAACTAATGAAAAACTGTTTTTT
CASRAQGTTNEKLFF
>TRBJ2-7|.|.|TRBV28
TGTGCCAGCGGTACGCGGACAGCATTCTCCTACAATGAGCAGTACTTC
CASGTRTAFSYNEQYF